This T cell receptor (beta chain) originates from a study of blood T cell dynamics during melanoma immunotherapy. V gave up 6 bases and J gave up 5 bases, with 22 bases separating them. CDR1 is LNHDA, CDR2 SQIVND, per germline (reference sequence). The CDR3 has 17 residues. Method: immunoSEQ multiplex PCR; TCRdb's copy keeps in-frame clones and lacks some. This table holds 12,000 or so clones, roughly nine tenths found once. Details on this clone: The target antigen is unknown.

Time point denoted: pre-treatment baseline. At 12 weeks after first infusion, RECIST 1.1 defined response for most patients. Study outcomes and limitations: PBMC repertoires of eventual disease-control patients split at W3 into clonality or diversity gains. Clones driving repertoire changes may be melanoma-specific or general immune activation.

This receptor was obtained from a human donor with melanoma. V gene TRBV19 combines with J gene TRBJ2-2, with D perhaps assigned TRBD1 or TRBD2 (7 bases each). Sequencing was performed on blood, taken from a patient treated with checkpoint blockade. CDR3 sequence reads: CASRGPPGTAGTGELFF. CDR3 coding DNA: TGTGCCAGTAGGGGCCCACCCGGGACAGCGGGGACCGGGGAGCTGTTTTTT.